This T cell receptor (beta chain) is drawn from a study of blood T cell repertoires in COVID-19. In the authors' workflow: Amplified reference gene primers provided the basis for estimating nucleated cell counts. Produced via immunoSEQ multiplex PCR; TCRdb's table is partial and in-frame only. The V and J calls and clone size were taken over from that table, and D and trimming were inferred from the DNA. This sample yields more than 200,000 clones, of which about 91% are seen a single time; 6.3% belongs to the top ten. This clone showed up many times. Trimming pared 2 bases from V and 7 bases from J, leaving 12 bases between. The CDR3 contains 15 residues. Per germline, CDR1 MRHNA and CDR2 SNTAGT.

V gene TRBV6-4 combines with J gene TRBJ1-6; no reliable D call. The specimen sequenced was peripheral blood. The TCR sequence derives from a woman aged 25 to 39 with COVID-19, enrolled during active disease. The CDR3 coding sequence is TGTGCCAGCAGTGACAGTCAGGATCCGAATTCACCCCTCCACTTT. This encodes CASSDSQDPNSPLHF.